Following are 12 T cell receptor beta chains from one sample sequenced in a study of blood T cell repertoires in COVID-19. Repertoires were generated with immunoSEQ multiplex PCR, while TCRdb's copy carries only in-frame clones and drops some. Of 60,000 to 80,000 clones in the sample, 80% to 90% were seen once. Sequenced material: peripheral blood. These receptors all come from an older woman with COVID-19, enrolled during active disease.

The chain recombines TRBV7-2 with TRBJ1-5; D unclear. Looked up from germline, CDR1 is SGHTA and CDR2 is FQGNSA. Trimming left V 1 base short and J 5 bases short, with 12 bases between. The length of the CDR3 is 15 residues. The CDR3 protein is CASSLGTAGYQPQHF. In DNA form, the CDR3 reads TGTGCCAGCAGCTTAGGGACTGCGGGTTATCAGCCCCAGCATTTT.

This rearrangement joins TRBV6-5 to TRBJ1-5, with D possibly being TRBD1 (6 bases). The germline gives CDR1 MNHEY, CDR2 SVGAGI. With 0 bases removed from V and 7 bases from J, the gap between germline ends came to 13 bases. The CDR3 extends over 15 amino acids. The CDR3 DNA is TGTGCCAGCAGTTACTCAAGGGCTGGGGGCCAGCCCCAGCATTTT. Translation gives CASSYSRAGGQPQHF.

The chain has TRBV7-2 and TRBJ1-2; possible D gene TRBD1, 6 bases. Germline loops: CDR1 SGHTA, CDR2 FQGNSA. V was pared by 5 bases and J by 0 bases, with 10 bases between. This CDR3 spans 14 amino acids. CDR3 amino acids: CASSERTANYGYTF. CDR3 bases: TGTGCCAGCAGCGAAAGGACAGCTAACTATGGCTACACCTTC.

The chain uses TRBV4-2 and TRBJ1-4; 10 bases fit TRBD1. V lost 4 bases, J lost 8 bases, and 13 bases stayed unmatched. The germline V gene has CDR1 LGHNA and CDR2 YNFKEQ. This CDR3 region has 17 residues. The CDR3 sequence: CASSPILTGTGEEKLFF. CDR3 DNA: TGTGCCAGCAGCCCGATCTTGACCGGGACAGGGGAGGAAAAACTGTTTTTT.

V is TRBV19 and J is TRBJ2-7; TRBD2 might be the D (5 bases). V lost 1 base and J lost 6, with 16 bases in between. CDR1 is LNHDA and CDR2 is SQIVND in the germline V gene (reference sequence). The CDR3 loop spans 15 amino acids. CDR3: CASSIARASPSEQYF. DNA for the CDR3: TGTGCCAGTAGTATAGCGAGGGCGAGCCCCTCCGAGCAGTACTTC.

This chain joins TRBV27 and TRBJ1-6, with 10 bases fitting TRBD1. V gave up 5 bases and J gave up 10 bases; unmatched junction bases: 11. The CDR3 is made up of 16 amino acids. Germline V gene data show CDR1 as MNHEY and CDR2 as SMNVEV (reference sequence). CDR3 amino acids: CASSLRLPGQGSPLHF. The CDR3 nucleotides are TGTGCCAGCAGTCTAAGATTACCGGGACAGGGGTCACCCCTCCACTTT.

This clone was seen once. The chain has TRBV18 and TRBJ2-5; 7 nucleotides agree with TRBD1. This CDR3 is 15 amino acids long. V dropped 2 bases and J dropped 0; count of bases not matched to a gene: 3. Germline V gene sequence: CDR1 KGHSH, CDR2 LQKENI. CDR3 residues: CASSPSQGNQETQYF. In DNA, the CDR3 is TGTGCCAGCTCACCATCACAGGGGAACCAAGAGACCCAGTACTTC. The full variable domain, in which reference TRBV18 and TRBJ2-5 provide the parts outside the CDR3, is NAGVMQNPRHLVRRRGQEARLRCSPMKGHSHVYWYRQLPEEGLKFMVYLQKENIIDESGMPKERFSAEFPKEGPSILRIQQVVRGDSAAYFCASSPSQGNQETQYFGPGTRLLVL.

The chain combines TRBV6-2 or TRBV6-3 with TRBJ1-2; possibly TRBD1 for D (5 bases). CDR1 MNHEY and CDR2 SVGEGT come from the germline V gene. The CDR3 runs 13 residues. V was cut by 2 bases and J by 8 bases, with 12 bases left in between. DNA for the CDR3: TGTGCCAGCAGTTACGGGGCTTTGAGGGGCTACACCTTC. Translated, it gives CASSYGALRGYTF.

This clone was recorded only once. This chain connects TRBV24-1 to TRBJ1-1, with D unclear. The CDR3 spans 13 residues. With 2 bases removed from V and 5 bases from J, the gap between germline ends came to 8 bases. Germline CDR1 reads KGHDR; CDR2 reads SFDVKD. The CDR3 bases are TGTGCCACCAGTGATTCCGGAGAGACTGAAGCTTTCTTT. Translating it yields CATSDSGETEAFF.

The chain is built from TRBV6-5 and TRBJ2-1; a weak D match, TRBD2 (5 bases). The CDR3 runs to 14 residues. Germline lookup yields CDR1 MNHEY and CDR2 SVGAGI. Between the trimmed V and J ends, which lost 6 bases and 3 bases, there was a span of 12 bases. This CDR3 reads CASRPGSGYNEQFF. CDR3 nucleotide sequence: TGTGCCAGCAGGCCGGGAAGCGGCTACAATGAGCAGTTCTTC.

This chain joins TRBV6-1 and TRBJ2-3; D is ambiguous. Germline assignment: CDR1 MNHNS and CDR2 SASEGT. Trimming shortened V by 0 bases and J by 6 bases, and 10 bases separated the two germline ends. CDR3 length: 14 residues. The CDR3 DNA follows: TGTGCCAGCAGTGAAGCAATGGAGTCGGATACGCAGTATTTT. Its translation: CASSEAMESDTQYF.

This clone showed up just once. The rearrangement uses TRBV18 and TRBJ2-7; 10 bases line up with TRBD1. The V segment lost 6 bases and the J segment 0 bases; nucleotides outside the gene matches: 11. Germline V gene sequence: CDR1 KGHSH, CDR2 LQKENI. This CDR3 comprises 17 residues. This CDR3 reads CASSGTGAGTSSYEQYF. Here the CDR3 DNA reads TGTGCCAGCTCGGGGACAGGGGCCGGGACTAGCTCCTACGAGCAGTACTTC.